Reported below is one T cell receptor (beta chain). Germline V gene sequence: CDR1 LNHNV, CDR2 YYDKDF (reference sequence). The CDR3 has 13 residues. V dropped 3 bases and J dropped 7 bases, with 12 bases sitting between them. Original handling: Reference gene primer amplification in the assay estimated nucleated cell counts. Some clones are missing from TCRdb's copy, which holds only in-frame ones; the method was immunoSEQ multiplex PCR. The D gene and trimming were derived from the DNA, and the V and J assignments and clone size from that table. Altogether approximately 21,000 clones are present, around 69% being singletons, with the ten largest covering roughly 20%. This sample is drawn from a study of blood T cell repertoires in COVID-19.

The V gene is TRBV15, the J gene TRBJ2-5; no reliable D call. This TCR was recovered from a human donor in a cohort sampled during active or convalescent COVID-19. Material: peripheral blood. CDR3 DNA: TGTGCCACCAGCAGCGAAAAGCCCGGGACCCAGTACTTC. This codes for CATSSEKPGTQYF.